The sequence of this T cell receptor (beta chain) was determined in a study of chemoradiotherapy in HPV16-positive cancers. In the study overall: A couple of HPV16-positive patients' cells yielded candidate HPV-specific clones and common motifs.

As for this clone: Its antigen is unknown.

Findings and limits, study-wide: During treatment, candidate HPV-specific clones and E7-related motifs expanded in tumor.

Samples were taken several times over chemoradiotherapy. Trimming took 0 bases from V and 2 from J, leaving 4 bases between them. CDR3 length equals 13 residues. In germline, CDR1 is SGHRS, CDR2 YFSETQ. Assay used: immunoSEQ multiplex PCR; TCRdb lists only in-frame clones, some missing. The repertoire consists of about 20,000 clones, with around 90% occurring once and the leading ten covering about 5.6%. The TCR was taken from a human donor with HPV-associated anogenital cancer. The chain recombines TRBV5-1 with TRBJ2-3; no definite D call. Sequenced material: blood, taken from a patient who underwent chemoradiotherapy. The CDR3 DNA reads as TGCGCCAGCAGCTTGGCAGTCACAGATACGCAGTATTTT. Translating it yields CASSLAVTDTQYF.